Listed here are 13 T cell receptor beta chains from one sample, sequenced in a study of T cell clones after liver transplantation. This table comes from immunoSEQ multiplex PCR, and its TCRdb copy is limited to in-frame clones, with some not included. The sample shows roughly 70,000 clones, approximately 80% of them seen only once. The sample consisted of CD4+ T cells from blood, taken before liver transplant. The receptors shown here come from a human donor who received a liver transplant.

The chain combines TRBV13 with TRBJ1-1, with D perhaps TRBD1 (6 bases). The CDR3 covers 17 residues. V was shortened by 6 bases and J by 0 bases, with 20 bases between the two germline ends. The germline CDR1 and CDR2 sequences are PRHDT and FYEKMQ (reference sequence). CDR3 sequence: CASRLGVRGHLNTEAFF. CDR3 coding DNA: TGTGCCAGCAGGCTCGGAGTCAGGGGCCACTTGAACACTGAAGCTTTCTTT.

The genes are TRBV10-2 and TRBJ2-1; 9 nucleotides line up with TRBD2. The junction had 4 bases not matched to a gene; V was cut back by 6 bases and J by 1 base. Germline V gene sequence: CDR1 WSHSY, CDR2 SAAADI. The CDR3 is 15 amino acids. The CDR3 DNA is TGCGCCAGCAGGACGACTAGCGGATCCTACAATGAGCAGTTCTTC. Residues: CASRTTSGSYNEQFF.

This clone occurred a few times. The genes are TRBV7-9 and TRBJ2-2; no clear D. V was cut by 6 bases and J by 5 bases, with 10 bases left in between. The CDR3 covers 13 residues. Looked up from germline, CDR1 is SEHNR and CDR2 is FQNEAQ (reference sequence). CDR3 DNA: TGTGCCAGCAGTTCCACTGGGACCGGGGAGCTGTTTTTT. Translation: CASSSTGTGELFF.

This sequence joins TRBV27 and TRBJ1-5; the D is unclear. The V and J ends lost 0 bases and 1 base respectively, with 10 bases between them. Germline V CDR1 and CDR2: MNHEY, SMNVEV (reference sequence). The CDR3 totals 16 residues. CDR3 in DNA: TGTGCCAGCAGTTTATCGATTGGGCAGAGCAATCAGCCCCAGCATTTT. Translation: CASSLSIGQSNQPQHF.

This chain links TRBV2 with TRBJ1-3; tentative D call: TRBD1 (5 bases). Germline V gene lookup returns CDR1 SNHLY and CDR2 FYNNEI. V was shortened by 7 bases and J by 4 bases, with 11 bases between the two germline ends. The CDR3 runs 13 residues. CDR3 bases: TGTGCCAGCATTCGGGGGTCCGGAAACACCATATATTTT. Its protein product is CASIRGSGNTIYF.

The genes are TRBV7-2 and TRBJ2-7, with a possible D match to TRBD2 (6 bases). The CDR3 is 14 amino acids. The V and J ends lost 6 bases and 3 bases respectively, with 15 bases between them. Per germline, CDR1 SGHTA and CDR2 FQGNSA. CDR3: CASSSQTGGYEQYF. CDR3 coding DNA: TGTGCCAGCAGTTCCCAGACCGGGGGCTACGAGCAGTACTTC.

The CDR3 spells CASSAGTTTSYNEQFF. The CDR3 region has the DNA TGTGCCAGCAGTGCCGGGACGACGACCTCCTACAATGAGCAGTTCTTC. V gene TRBV28 combines with J gene TRBJ2-1; D could derive from TRBD1 or TRBD2 (5 bases each). The CDR3 is made up of 16 amino acids. With 5 bases removed from V and 0 bases from J, the gap between germline ends came to 14 bases. CDR1 is MDHEN and CDR2 is SYDVKM in the germline V gene.

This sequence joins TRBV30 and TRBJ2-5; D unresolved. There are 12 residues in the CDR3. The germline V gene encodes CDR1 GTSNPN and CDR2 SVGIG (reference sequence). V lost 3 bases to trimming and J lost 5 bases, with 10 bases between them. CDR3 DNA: TGTGCCTGGAGCCGCATGGGGGAGACCCAGTACTTC. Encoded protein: CAWSRMGETQYF. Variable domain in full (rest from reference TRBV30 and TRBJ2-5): SQTIHQWPATLVQPVGSPLSLECTVEGTSNPNLYWYRQAAGRGLQLLFYSVGIGQISSEVPQNLSASRPQDRQFILSSKKLLLSDSGFYLCAWSRMGETQYFGPGTRLLVL.

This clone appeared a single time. The CDR3 DNA follows: TGTGCCAGCTCGAGCGGGACAGCTAATGAAAAACTGTTTTTT. Protein product: CASSSGTANEKLFF. V usage is TRBV18 and J usage is TRBJ1-4, with 7 bases lining up with TRBD1. The germline gives CDR1 KGHSH, CDR2 LQKENI. After removal of 6 bases from V and 3 bases from J, the junction contained 4 bases not matched to a gene. The CDR3 consists of 14 residues.

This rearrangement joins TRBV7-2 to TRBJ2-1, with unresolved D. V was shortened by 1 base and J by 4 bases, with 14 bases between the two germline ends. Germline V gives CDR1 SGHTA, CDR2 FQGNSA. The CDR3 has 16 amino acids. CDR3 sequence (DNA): TGTGCCAGCAGCTTAGAGGGTACGACCCGTTACAATGAGCAGTTCTTC. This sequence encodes CASSLEGTTRYNEQFF.

This CDR3 reads CSALAGVEYF. The CDR3 bases are TGCAGCGCATTAGCCGGGGTTGAGTACTTC. The chain recombines TRBV20-1 with TRBJ2-5; tentative D call: TRBD2 (5 bases). Germline V gives CDR1 DFQATT, CDR2 SNEGSKA (reference sequence). CDR3 length: 10 amino acids.

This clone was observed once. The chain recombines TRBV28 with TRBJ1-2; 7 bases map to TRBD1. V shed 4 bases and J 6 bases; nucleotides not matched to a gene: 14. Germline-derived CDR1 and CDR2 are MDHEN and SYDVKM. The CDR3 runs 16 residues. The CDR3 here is CASSWDSLQGIDGYTF. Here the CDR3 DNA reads TGTGCCAGCAGTTGGGACAGCCTCCAGGGGATAGATGGCTACACCTTC.

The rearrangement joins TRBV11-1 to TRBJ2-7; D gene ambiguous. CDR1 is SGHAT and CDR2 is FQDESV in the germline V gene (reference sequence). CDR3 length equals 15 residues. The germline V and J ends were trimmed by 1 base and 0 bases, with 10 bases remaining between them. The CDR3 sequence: CASSLGVSSSYEQYF. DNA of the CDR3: TGTGCCAGCAGCTTAGGAGTTTCTAGCTCCTACGAGCAGTACTTC.